This T cell receptor beta chain was found in a study of cytomegalovirus exposure and HLA in healthy donors. Only a few counts were recorded for this clone. A multiplex PCR was run with 60 Vbeta primers and 13 Jbeta primers. The protocol was immunoSEQ multiplex PCR, while the TCRdb copy is restricted to in-frame clones and leaves out a portion. The sample contains 40,000 to 45,000 clones, 77% of which appear only once. With 4 bases removed from V and 4 bases from J, the gap between germline ends came to 17 bases. Germline V gene sequence: CDR1 SGHRS, CDR2 YFSETQ. This CDR3 region has 15 residues. Specimen: PBMCs. This chain joins TRBV5-1 and TRBJ1-2; D is unclear. The TCR comes from a young man in good health and CMV-seronegative. CDR3 coding DNA: TGCGCCAGCAGCCTCGGGAACGGAGAGTTCTATGGCTACACCTTC. This sequence encodes CASSLGNGEFYGYTF.